A single sample is the source of the 26 T cell receptor beta chains below, sequenced in a study of blood T cell repertoires in COVID-19. The protocol was immunoSEQ multiplex PCR, while the TCRdb copy is restricted to in-frame clones and leaves out a portion. The sample shows over 120,000 clones, about four fifths of them seen only once. Input material: peripheral blood. All receptors come from a man between 65 and 85 years old who had recovered from COVID-19.

This chain connects TRBV9 to TRBJ2-5; 7 bases are shared with TRBD2. J gave up 3 bases and V 3 bases, and 5 bases lay outside the gene matches. The V gene's germline CDR1 is SGDLS and CDR2 YYNGEE. This CDR3 region has 14 residues. CDR3: CASSEAGKEETQYF. CDR3 DNA: TGTGCCAGCAGCGAAGCGGGAAAGGAAGAGACCCAGTACTTC.

The rearrangement links TRBV3-1 (or the pseudogene TRBV3-2) to TRBJ1-1; D unresolved. This CDR3 has 14 amino acids. Trimming took 2 bases from V and 1 from J, leaving 8 bases between them. CDR1 LGHDT and CDR2 YNNKEL come from the germline V gene (reference sequence). The CDR3 sequence: CASSQFGGNTEAFF. The CDR3 nucleotides are TGTGCCAGCAGCCAATTCGGCGGGAACACTGAAGCTTTCTTT.

The chain combines TRBV9 with TRBJ1-6; D may be TRBD1 (5 bases). The V end was cut by 3 bases, the J end by 7 bases, with 14 bases between. The germline gives CDR1 SGDLS, CDR2 YYNGEE. This CDR3 region has 15 residues. The CDR3 is CASSGPVGGNSPLHF. The CDR3 bases are TGTGCCAGCAGCGGCCCCGTTGGGGGGAATTCACCCCTCCACTTT. Complete variable domain (other parts from reference TRBV9 and TRBJ1-6): DSGVTQTPKHLITATGQRVTLRCSPRSGDLSVYWYQQSLDQGLQFLIQYYNGEERAKGNILERFSAQQFPDLHSELNLSSLELGDSALYFCASSGPVGGNSPLHFGNGTRLTVT.

This CDR3 is CASSQTGTSGGLGIQYF. The CDR3 coding sequence is TGTGCCAGCAGCCAAACCGGGACTAGCGGGGGTTTGGGCATTCAGTACTTC. The chain recombines TRBV3-1 (or the pseudogene TRBV3-2) with TRBJ2-4, with 14 bases fitting TRBD2. Germline lookup yields CDR1 LGHDT and CDR2 YNNKEL (reference sequence). Trimming removed 2 bases from V and 9 bases from J; junction bases left unmatched: 9. The CDR3 spans 17 residues.

The V call is TRBV29-1, the J call TRBJ2-6; TRBD1 is a possible D gene (5 bases). Germline V CDR1 and CDR2: SQVTM, ANQGSEA. This CDR3 is 15 amino acids long. The ends were cut back, 4 bases at V and 1 base at J, with 11 bases in the middle. The CDR3 is CSVGGARSGANVLTF. As DNA, the CDR3 is TGCAGCGTTGGGGGCGCTAGGTCTGGGGCCAACGTCCTGACTTTC.

The CDR3 loop is CATPASGFEQYF. DNA for the CDR3: TGTGCCACCCCGGCTAGCGGGTTCGAGCAGTACTTC. V usage is TRBV24-1 and J usage is TRBJ2-7; 8 bases fit TRBD2. The V and J ends lost 9 bases and 6 bases, in that order; junction bases with no gene match: 6. This CDR3 comprises 12 residues. Germline CDR1 and CDR2: KGHDR and SFDVKD.

V and J are TRBV29-1 and TRBJ2-7; the match to TRBD2 covers 7 bases. Germline loops: CDR1 SQVTM, CDR2 ANQGSEA. The CDR3 consists of 13 residues. Trimming removed 2 bases from V and 2 bases from J; junction bases left unmatched: 3. DNA for the CDR3: TGCAGCGTTGAATGGGAGGGTACCTACGAGCAGTACTTC. As protein: CSVEWEGTYEQYF.

The chain has TRBV5-1 and TRBJ2-1; D gene ambiguous. Trimming took off 1 base at V and 6 bases at J, with 5 bases between the two ends. CDR3 length equals 12 residues. The germline gives CDR1 SGHRS, CDR2 YFSETQ. The CDR3 region has the DNA TGCGCCAGCAGCTTGACCGGCAATGAGCAGTTCTTC. Translation gives CASSLTGNEQFF.

In its sample, this clone was seen once. J is TRBJ1-1 and V is TRBV20-1; tentative D call: TRBD1 (5 bases). The CDR3 consists of 11 residues. Germline V gene lookup returns CDR1 DFQATT and CDR2 SNEGSKA (reference sequence). CDR3 region: CRGMGGTEAFF. The CDR3 coding sequence is TGCAGGGGTATGGGGGGTACTGAAGCTTTCTTT.

This clone came up a few times. The chain has TRBV2 and TRBJ1-1; TRBD1 matches at 8 bases. The CDR3 contains 15 residues. Germline V gene data show CDR1 as SNHLY and CDR2 as FYNNEI. With 3 bases clipped from V and 5 bases from J, the junction kept 8 bases outside the gene matches. The CDR3 is CASSEVGQGGTEAFF. The CDR3 DNA is TGTGCCAGCAGTGAGGTTGGACAGGGAGGTACTGAAGCTTTCTTT.

This chain links TRBV5-4 with TRBJ2-6, with D uncertain. CDR3 size: 16 residues. Germline CDR1 is SGHNT and CDR2 is YYREEE (reference sequence). Trimming cost V 0 bases and J 11 bases, with 18 bases left between them. CDR3 residues: CASSLASVRPRDVLTF. CDR3 in DNA: TGTGCCAGCAGCTTGGCCAGTGTCAGGCCGAGAGACGTCCTGACTTTC.

The chain joins TRBV7-3 to TRBJ1-1, with 7 bases matching TRBD1. The CDR3 totals 13 residues. Trimming cost V 0 bases and J 8 bases; bases outside gene matches: 3. The germline gives CDR1 SGHTA, CDR2 FQGTGA. The CDR3 spells CASSLTTGVEAFF. The CDR3 bases are TGTGCCAGCAGCTTAACTACAGGGGTGGAAGCTTTCTTT.

The CDR3 DNA reads TGTGCCAGCAGCGCCCAGGAGAACACTGAAGCTTTCTTT. The encoded protein is CASSAQENTEAFF. The chain links TRBV7-3 to TRBJ1-1; D is unclear. Germline assignment: CDR1 SGHTA and CDR2 FQGTGA. Trimming removed 5 bases from V and 1 base from J, with 8 bases in between. The CDR3 totals 13 residues.

V and J are TRBV4-1 and TRBJ2-1, with 9 bases matching TRBD2. Looked up from germline, CDR1 is MGHRA and CDR2 is YSYEKL. V lost 0 bases and J lost 8; bases outside the gene matches: 11. This CDR3 region has 17 residues. The DNA of the CDR3 is TGCGCCAGCAGCCAAGATCTCTTGGCGGGAGGGCTGGATGAGCAGTTCTTC. Encoded protein: CASSQDLLAGGLDEQFF.

The rearrangement joins TRBV6-5 to TRBJ2-7; 9 nucleotides align to TRBD1. CDR1 and CDR2 from the germline V gene are MNHEY and SVGAGI. The CDR3 spans 15 residues. The V gene end was trimmed by 8 bases and the J gene end by 6 bases; junction bases not matched to a gene: 14. The CDR3 coding sequence is TGTGCCAGCCGAACCTCCGGGACAGGGATTGGCGAGCAGTACTTC. This gives the protein CASRTSGTGIGEQYF.

As to this clone: The limits of the CDR3 on the DNA are not certain, so only TCRdb's listed CDR3 is given. V is TRBV21-1 and J is TRBJ2-7; the D call TRBD2 from the table was never checked on the DNA. TRBV21-1 is flagged as a pseudogene. The CDR3 is made up of 17 amino acids, end residues included. The CDR3 loop is CASSKYRVAGGTYEQYF.

The V call is TRBV6-2 or TRBV6-3, the J call TRBJ1-1; 7 bases line up with TRBD1. CDR3 length: 16 residues. Trimming took 2 bases from V and 3 from J; bases not matched to a gene: 9. Germline V gene data show CDR1 as MNHEY and CDR2 as SVGEGT. This CDR3 reads CASSYPDRDWDTEAFF. CDR3 nucleotide sequence: TGTGCCAGCAGTTACCCTGACAGGGACTGGGACACTGAAGCTTTCTTT.

This chain uses TRBV19 with TRBJ2-1; 7 bases fit TRBD2. The CDR3 covers 16 residues. Trimming at V came to 3 bases and at J to 0 bases, leaving 5 bases not matched to a gene. Germline loops: CDR1 LNHDA, CDR2 SQIVND (reference sequence). CDR3 region: CASSMGDYSSYNEQFF. For the CDR3, the DNA is TGTGCCAGTAGTATGGGGGACTACTCCTCCTACAATGAGCAGTTCTTC.

The table lists this clone with a few counts. This rearrangement joins TRBV18 to TRBJ1-2; 7 nucleotides line up with TRBD1. CDR3 size: 13 residues. Germline lookup yields CDR1 KGHSH and CDR2 LQKENI. V lost 4 bases to trimming and J lost 3 bases; unmatched junction nucleotides: 2. The CDR3 sequence: CASSLQGDYGYTF. The CDR3 nucleotides read TGTGCCAGCTCACTTCAGGGGGACTATGGCTACACCTTC. Variable domain in full (rest from reference TRBV18 and TRBJ1-2): NAGVMQNPRHLVRRRGQEARLRCSPMKGHSHVYWYRQLPEEGLKFMVYLQKENIIDESGMPKERFSAEFPKEGPSILRIQQVVRGDSAAYFCASSLQGDYGYTFGSGTRLTVV.

The chain couples TRBV4-1 to TRBJ2-7; weak D call: TRBD2 (5 bases). With 1 base removed from V and 1 base from J, the gap between germline ends came to 8 bases. The length of the CDR3 is 14 residues. CDR1 and CDR2 (germline): MGHRA, YSYEKL. In nucleotides, the CDR3 is TGCGCCAGCAGCCAAGTCGGGAATTCCTACGAGCAGTACTTC. Amino acids: CASSQVGNSYEQYF.

This chain uses TRBV6-6 with TRBJ2-7; 12 bases map to TRBD2. Germline values: CDR1 MNHNY, CDR2 SVGAGI (reference sequence). V lost 4 bases, J lost 4 bases, and 5 bases stayed unmatched. The CDR3 spans 15 residues. The CDR3 DNA is TGTGCCAGCAGTTCCGCTAGCGGGAGGGTTTACGAGCAGTACTTC. Its translation: CASSSASGRVYEQYF.

In nucleotides, the CDR3 is TGTGCCAGCAGTTTTTTTTCCAGGGTTGCAAATGAAAAACTGTTTTTT. This sequence encodes CASSFFSRVANEKLFF. This chain uses TRBV6-5 with TRBJ1-4, with D possibly being TRBD1 (5 bases). The germline CDR1 and CDR2 sequences are MNHEY and SVGAGI. The germline V and J ends were trimmed by 4 bases and 5 bases, with 17 bases remaining between them. The CDR3 has 16 amino acids.

This clone was counted once. The chain links TRBV18 to TRBJ1-2, with 11 bases that match TRBD1. Germline V gene data show CDR1 as KGHSH and CDR2 as LQKENI. CDR3 length equals 14 residues. Losses at the gene ends were 2 bases for V and 8 bases for J; bases not matched to a gene: 4. The CDR3: CASSPGQGALGYTF. CDR3 in DNA: TGTGCCAGCTCACCAGGACAGGGGGCTTTAGGCTACACCTTC.

The chain links TRBV11-2 to TRBJ1-6; D possibly corresponds to TRBD1 (5 bases). Germline V lookup: CDR1 SGHAT, CDR2 FQNNGV. Trimming removed 3 bases from V and 8 bases from J, with 11 bases in between. There are 14 residues in the CDR3. The CDR3 is CASSFGQRDSPLHF. CDR3 sequence (DNA): TGTGCCAGCAGCTTTGGACAAAGGGATTCACCCCTCCACTTT.

A word on this clone: Other DNA sequences in this sample translate to the same CDR3. The chain joins TRBV5-1 to TRBJ1-4, with D hard to call. V was pared by 2 bases and J by 5 bases, with 10 bases between. CDR3 size: 14 residues. Germline V lookup: CDR1 SGHRS, CDR2 YFSETQ. CDR3 nucleotides: TGCGCCAGCAGCTTCGGAGGAGCAAATGAAAAACTGTTTTTT. Its translation: CASSFGGANEKLFF.

The chain uses TRBV5-6 and TRBJ2-1, with 11 bases aligning to TRBD2. J gave up 8 bases and V 4 bases, and 8 bases lay outside the gene matches. The CDR3 runs 15 residues. CDR1 is SGHDT and CDR2 is YYEEEE in the germline V gene. The CDR3 here is CASSGNSGRVYEQFF. The CDR3 DNA reads TGTGCCAGCAGCGGAAATAGCGGGAGGGTCTATGAGCAGTTCTTC.